The clone carrying this TCR delta chain ranks as medium-sized. The length of the CDR3 is 18 residues. The V end lost 2 bases, the J end lost 0 bases, and 13 bases lay between the germline ends. The germline V gene has CDR1 GEAIGNYY and CDR2 EKD. The sample comes from a study of gamma-delta chains in newborns, infants, children. Study background: Microbial exposure reportedly drives polyclonal innate γδ T cell expansion after birth.

TCRdb reprocessed the reads using CATT. The data contain more than 6,000 delta-chain clones, 1.5% to 2.5% of them seen just once; the ten biggest clones take up roughly 13%. The source is a child who was a newborn, infant or young child, either healthy, febrile or measles-vaccinated (not recorded which). The V gene is TRDV2, the J gene TRDJ3; D is uncertain. Sample: blood. The CDR3: CACDSTASSSWDTRQMFF. CDR3 coding DNA: TGTGCCTGTGACAGTACTGCCTCCAGCTCCTGGGACACCCGACAGATGTTTTTC.